This TCR beta chain originates from a study of cytomegalovirus exposure and HLA in healthy donors. As for the donors, each was a healthy bone marrow donor. V was cut by 2 bases and J by 8 bases, with 12 bases left in between. The CDR3 consists of 14 residues. Germline-derived CDR1 and CDR2 are SGHVS and FQNEAQ. This PCR relied on a set of 60 Vbeta primers and 13 Jbeta primers. Generated by immunoSEQ multiplex PCR, the TCRdb table keeps only in-frame clones and is missing some. The sample lists 200,000 to 250,000 clones; approximately 70% were seen once. The sample was PBMCs. This TCR was recovered from a woman between 25 and 40 years old in good health and CMV-seronegative. The chain links TRBV7-8 to TRBJ1-4; tentatively, D is TRBD1 (5 bases). This CDR3 reads CASSLLGEVEKLFF. The CDR3 DNA follows: TGTGCCAGCAGCTTACTGGGGGAGGTGGAAAAACTGTTTTTT.